What follows is one T cell receptor (beta chain) and its context. Using its own MiXCR run on the 5' RACE reads, TCRdb lists one record per CDR3 protein. The data show 55,000 or so distinct CDR3 sequences, less than 25% seen once. Treg sorting used a CD4+CD25+CD127-/low gate. The CDR3 runs 13 residues. Germline trimming cut 4 bases from V and 6 bases from J; bases unmatched to any gene: 4. CDR1 is SGHRS and CDR2 is YFSETQ in the germline V gene. Sequencing used tumor-infiltrating Tregs sorted from the breast tumor. The receptor's source is a female donor with breast cancer. V and J are TRBV5-1 and TRBJ2-1; 7 nucleotides match TRBD2. The CDR3 region is CASSPSGINEQFF. DNA for the CDR3: TGCGCCAGCAGCCCGAGCGGGATCAATGAGCAGTTCTTC.